This T cell receptor (beta chain) was observed in a study of T cells after yellow fever vaccination (dated by TCRdb to about 2019). Broadly, across the study: Libraries from fractions with low cell numbers were prepared with the SMART-Seq v4 Ultra Low Input RNA kit. To follow T-cell clones before and after primary and booster YFV17D yellow fever vaccination, bulk TCR alpha and beta repertoires were sequenced over time. Two healthy male donors made up the cohort, one aged 18 to 30 years and the other aged 30 to 40 years. Blood samples were taken at several timepoints before and after primary and secondary immunization, and bulk PBMC replicates and cell subsets were isolated.

Paper-wide results and their limitations: The secondary T-cell response was found to be weaker but faster than the primary response, with a peak reached on day 5 rather than on day 15. Most clones expanded after primary vaccination were re-detected after the booster (almost 98% of CD4 and around 88% of CD8), suggesting broad memory maintenance. Computational filtering was required because FACS-sorted repertoires could contain abundant contaminating clonotypes from the bulk population. A small share of clonotypes was detected in both CD4 and CD8 compartments, with the overlap likely arising from convergent recombination. The study included only two donors, which limits how far the findings can be generalized.

The label giving this sample's treatment or condition can be read as: live attenuated yellow fever vaccine strain. A standard Ficoll-Paque protocol was used to isolate PBMCs from peripheral blood. Dynabeads CD4 and CD8 positive selection kits were used to isolate CD4 and CD8 T-cell fractions. RNA was extracted with TriZol from bulk PBMCs, CD4 and CD8 fractions, and dextramer-positive and dextramer-negative fractions. Turning to this clonotype: The clone's antigen remains unknown. Base qualities were left out, and no much larger clone turns up one base away.

TCR cDNA was synthesized by 5'RACE template switching, which introduced a universal primer site and unique molecular identifiers. Priming of cDNA synthesis was performed from both the TCR alpha and TCR beta constant segments. Library amplification used two PCR steps, and the second PCR step added sample barcodes and sequencing adapters. Sequencing of the libraries was done on either Illumina HiSeq 2500 (2x100 bp) or NovaSeq (2x150 bp). In the authors' own workflow: Demultiplexing of reads and collapsing into UMI consensus sequences were performed with MIGEC, and V(D)J alignment was carried out with MiXCR. Vaccine-responding clonotypes were identified with edgeR using replicate PBMC samples, with FDR below 0.01 and a log2 fold change above 5 up to day 15 being required. CD4 or CD8 identity was assigned to each bulk clonotype according to whether the clonotype was present at higher abundance in the sequenced CD4 repertoire or the sequenced CD8 repertoire. TCRdb itself trimmed the public reads at Q25 with fastp, ran MiXCR and retained productive beta chains. Merged by CDR3 protein, the rows form single entries marked with the most common genes and DNA. The V and J calls, along with clone size, are taken from TCRdb and not from the paper's own processing. The sample table contains about 210,000 distinct CDR3 sequences; only one count was recorded for roughly 6.3% of them. Of the sample, about 1% is held by the ten largest clones.

Material: CD4+ T cells sorted from PBMCs, obtained on the day of the yellow fever booster vaccination. This receptor was identified in a man in his thirties or forties who received the YFV17D yellow fever vaccine.

CDR3 protein: CASSLKTGSGNEQFF. In nucleotides, the sequence is TGTGCCAGCAGCTTAAAAACGGGTAGTGGCAATGAGCAGTTCTTC. The chain is made from TRBV9 and TRBJ2-1, with no confidently assigned D gene. The CDR3 spans 15 residues, from the cysteine through the phenylalanine. The sequence is cut down to CDR3 DNA, 45 bases in frame from base 1. V and J are truncated by 4 bases and 6 bases respectively, leaving an intervening sequence of 17 bases. For CDR1 and CDR2, the germline V gene lists SGDLS and YYNGEE.